This TCR beta chain was found in a study of blood T cell repertoires in COVID-19. The repertoire was sequenced with immunoSEQ multiplex PCR; TCRdb's copy has only in-frame clones and lacks some. The table shows roughly 100,000 clones, with more than 85% occurring only once. This receptor was obtained from a human donor in a cohort sampled during active COVID-19. The sequenced material came from peripheral blood.

The CDR3 sequence: CASSRRGVSSTDTQYF. The CDR3 DNA follows: TGTGCCAGCAGCAGACGGGGGGTATCTAGCACAGATACGCAGTATTTT. The rearrangement links TRBV7-2 to TRBJ2-3, with 7 bases fitting TRBD2. Germline trimming cut 5 bases from V and 0 bases from J; bases unmatched to any gene: 8. CDR3 length: 16 residues. The germline V gene has CDR1 SGHTA and CDR2 FQGNSA.